This is a list of T cell receptor beta chains from one sample in a study of T cell repertoires in cytomegalovirus infection. These receptors' targets are unknown. TCRdb reanalysed the reads using MiXCR and keeps one entry per CDR3 protein. The sample has hundreds of thousands of distinct CDR3 sequences, 30% to 40% seen once. The starting material was cultured PBMCs, obtained from culture after CMV antigen stimulation. All receptors derive from a human donor in good health (CMV status not recorded). Some clones in this sample may be carry-over from other donors' samples. CDR3s include the opening cysteine and the closing phenylalanine or tryptophan. Each record gives: D gene, J gene, V gene, clone size, CDR3 protein, CDR3 DNA. The D gene is left open where the match is weak. Size tells how often a clone was seen (once, few, many) or the class of an expanded clone, and some rows leave it out.

D: TRBD2; J: TRBJ2-2; V: TRBV6-5; size: NA; CDR3: CASSYMLAGGSFHTGELFF; DNA: TGTGCCAGCAGTTACATGCTAGCGGGAGGATCTTTTCACACCGGGGAGCTGTTTTTT
D: NA; J: TRBJ2-1; V: TRBV7-8; size: NA; CDR3: CASSPSVSAGGQFF; DNA: TGTGCCAGCAGCCCTAGCGTTAGCGCAGGAGGGCAGTTCTTC
D: NA; J: TRBJ2-7; V: TRBV6-6; size: NA; CDR3: CASNRPGFGNYEQYF; DNA: TGTGCCAGCAATCGACCCGGTTTCGGGAACTACGAGCAGTACTTC
D: NA; J: TRBJ2-5; V: TRBV7-2; size: NA; CDR3: CASSLSGQDSETQYF; DNA: TGTGCCAGCAGCTTATCGGGACAAGATTCGGAGACCCAGTACTTC
D: NA; J: TRBJ1-5; V: TRBV29-1; size: once; CDR3: CSVDPGGGGQHF; DNA: TGCAGCGTTGACCCCGGGGGTGGTGGCCAGCATTTT
D: NA; J: TRBJ2-2; V: TRBV7-9; size: few; CDR3: CASSASKDRTGELFF; DNA: TGTGCCAGCAGCGCGAGCAAAGACCGCACCGGGGAGCTGTTTTTT
D: NA; J: TRBJ1-2; V: TRBV29-1; size: few; CDR3: CSAENDRFNYGYTF; DNA: TGCAGCGCCGAAAACGACAGATTCAACTATGGCTACACCTTC
D: NA; J: TRBJ1-2; V: TRBV19; size: NA; CDR3: CASSKSRNFYGYTF; DNA: TGTGCCAGTAGTAAATCGCGGAATTTCTATGGCTACACCTTC
D: NA; J: TRBJ2-1; V: TRBV30; size: NA; CDR3: CAWSVNLTPQGNEQFF; DNA: TGTGCCTGGAGTGTAAACCTGACTCCTCAGGGCAATGAGCAGTTCTTC
D: NA; J: TRBJ2-7; V: TRBV7-2; size: NA; CDR3: CASSTSTGGEQYF; DNA: TGTGCCAGCAGCACCTCGACCGGAGGCGAGCAGTACTTC
D: NA; J: TRBJ2-5; V: TRBV28; size: NA; CDR3: CASSPPGWQETQYF; DNA: TGTGCCAGCAGCCCCCCAGGGTGGCAAGAGACCCAGTACTTC
D: NA; J: TRBJ2-1; V: TRBV7-8; size: NA; CDR3: CASSLVGQFGWAYEQFF; DNA: TGTGCCAGCAGCTTAGTAGGACAGTTTGGATGGGCGTATGAGCAGTTCTTC
D: NA; J: TRBJ1-1; V: TRBV19; size: once; CDR3: CASSFHQTVRNTEAFF; DNA: TGTGCCAGTAGCTTTCACCAGACAGTCAGGAACACTGAAGCTTTCTTT
D: NA; J: TRBJ2-2; V: TRBV6-2/TRBV6-3; size: few; CDR3: CASSSQTRNTGELFF; DNA: TGTGCCAGCAGTTCCCAAACTAGGAACACCGGGGAGCTGTTTTTT
D: TRBD2; J: TRBJ2-1; V: TRBV30; size: NA; CDR3: CAWSRLAGYNEQFF; DNA: TGTGCCTGGAGTAGGCTAGCGGGATACAATGAGCAGTTCTTC
D: NA; J: TRBJ1-6; V: TRBV6-5; size: many; CDR3: CASSYGGFSPLHF; DNA: TGTGCCAGCAGTTACGGCGGTTTTTCACCCCTCCACTTT